This T cell receptor beta chain was recorded in a study of persistence of HIV-infected CD4 T cells. Concerning this clone: Antigen specificity is unknown.

After removal of 7 bases from V and 9 bases from J, the junction contained 7 bases not matched to a gene. The CDR3 extends over 13 amino acids. Regarding the study as a whole: CMV- and Gag-responding cells had lower TCRbeta richness than CD3/CD28-responding cells.

Sequencing used immunoSEQ version 4 in survey mode. The protocol was immunoSEQ multiplex PCR, while the TCRdb copy is restricted to in-frame clones and leaves out a portion. Of tens of thousands of clones in the sample, around 89% were seen once. This nonspecific control used anti-CD3/anti-CD28 bead stimulation of CD4+ T cells. Sorting selected CD4+ T cells upregulating both CD40 ligand and CD69. Undetectable plasma HIV-1 RNA below 50 copies/mL lasted at least 4 years. For approximately 17 hours, CD8-depleted PBMCs received anti-CD28/CD49d costimulation, a CD40-blocking antibody and enfuvirtide. Sequencing used CD4+ T cells sorted from PBMCs after approximately 19-hour stimulation, obtained from a patient who received antiretroviral therapy. This receptor was taken from an adult woman with HIV who was CMV-seropositive. The chain combines TRBV12-3 or TRBV12-4 with TRBJ1-5; 9 bases align to TRBD1. CDR3 loop: CASNWDRVGPQHF. Written as DNA, the CDR3 is TGTGCCAGCAATTGGGACAGGGTTGGGCCCCAGCATTTT.